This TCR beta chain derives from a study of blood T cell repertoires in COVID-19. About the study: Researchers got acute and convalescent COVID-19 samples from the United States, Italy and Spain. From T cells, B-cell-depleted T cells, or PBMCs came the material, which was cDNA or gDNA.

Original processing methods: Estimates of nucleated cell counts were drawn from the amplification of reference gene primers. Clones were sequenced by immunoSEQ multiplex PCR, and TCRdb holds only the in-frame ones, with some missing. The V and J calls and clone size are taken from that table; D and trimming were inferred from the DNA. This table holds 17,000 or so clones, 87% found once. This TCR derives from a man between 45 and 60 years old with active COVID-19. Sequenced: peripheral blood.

The CDR3 reads CASSQEFRNNYGYTF. The CDR3 DNA is TGCGCCAGCAGCCAAGAGTTCAGGAATAACTATGGCTACACCTTC. The chain is built from TRBV4-1 and TRBJ1-2; D not certain. The CDR3 covers 15 residues. Trimming removed 0 bases at V and 1 base at J, with 9 bases between. Per germline, CDR1 MGHRA and CDR2 YSYEKL.